This T cell receptor (beta chain) originates from a study of shared clonotypes between healthy human individuals. Study-level points and caveats: The study found about 5% of naive CD4 clonotypes shared across four donors. What naive subsets generally showed was a larger estimated richness than memory subsets showed.

Notes on this clone: What it recognizes is unknown.

The table came from immunoSEQ multiplex PCR; TCRdb's copy has only in-frame clones and leaves some out. The sample shows more than 550,000 clones, just over 90% of them seen only once. CD45RO negativity and positive selection for CCR7 defined naive CD8 cells, a population that excluded terminally differentiated effector memory CD45RA+ cells. CDR3 size: 16 residues. The germline gives CDR1 SGDLS, CDR2 YYNGEE. Deletions cut 2 bases from V and 6 bases from J, with 20 bases between. The specimen sequenced was naive CD8+ T cells sorted from blood. This rearrangement joins TRBV9 to TRBJ1-1; D might be TRBD1 (5 bases). The sequence derives from a young man in good health. CDR3 coding DNA: TGTGCCAGCAGCGTTGTTCCCGGGACTCCCCGGCCTGAAGCTTTCTTT. The encoded protein is CASSVVPGTPRPEAFF.